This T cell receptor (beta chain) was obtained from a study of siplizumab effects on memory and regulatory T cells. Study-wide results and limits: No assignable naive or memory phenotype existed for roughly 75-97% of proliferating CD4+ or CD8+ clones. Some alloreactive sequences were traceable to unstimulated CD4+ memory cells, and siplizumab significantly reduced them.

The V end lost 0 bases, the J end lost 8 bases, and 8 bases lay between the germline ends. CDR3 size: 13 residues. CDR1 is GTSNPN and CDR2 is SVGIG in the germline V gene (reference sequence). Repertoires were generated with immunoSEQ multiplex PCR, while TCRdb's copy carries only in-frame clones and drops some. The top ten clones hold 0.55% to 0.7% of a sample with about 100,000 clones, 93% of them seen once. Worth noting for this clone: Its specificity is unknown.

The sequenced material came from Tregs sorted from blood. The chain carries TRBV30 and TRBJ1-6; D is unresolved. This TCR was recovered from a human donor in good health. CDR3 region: CAWSVERDSPLHF. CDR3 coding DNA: TGTGCCTGGAGTGTAGAGAGGGATTCACCCCTCCACTTT.